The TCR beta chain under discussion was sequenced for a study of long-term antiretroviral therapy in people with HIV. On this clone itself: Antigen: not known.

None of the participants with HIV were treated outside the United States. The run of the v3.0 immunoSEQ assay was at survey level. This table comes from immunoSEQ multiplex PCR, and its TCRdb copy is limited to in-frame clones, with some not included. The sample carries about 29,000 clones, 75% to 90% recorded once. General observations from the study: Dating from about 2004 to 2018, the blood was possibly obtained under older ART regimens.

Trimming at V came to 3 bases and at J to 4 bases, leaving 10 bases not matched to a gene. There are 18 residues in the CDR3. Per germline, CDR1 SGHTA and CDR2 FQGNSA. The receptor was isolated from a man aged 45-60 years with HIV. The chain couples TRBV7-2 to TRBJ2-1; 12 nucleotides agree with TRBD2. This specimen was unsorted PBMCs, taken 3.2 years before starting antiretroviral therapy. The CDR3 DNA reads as TGTGCCAGCAGCTTGGGTGGCCGCGGACTAGCGGGGTACAATGAGCAGTTCTTC. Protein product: CASSLGGRGLAGYNEQFF.